A selection of T cell receptor beta chains follows, all from one sample in a study of blood T cell repertoires in COVID-19. Generated by immunoSEQ multiplex PCR, the TCRdb table keeps only in-frame clones and is missing some. Of around 700,000 clones detected, approximately 90% appear once; the ten largest clones hold about 0.24%. Sequencing was done on a sample of peripheral blood. These receptors came from a young woman with acute or convalescent COVID-19. Each CDR3 is given with its conserved first and last residue. A D gene is named only where the DNA matches it firmly. Expanded clones are given a class, and other clones once, few, many or no size at all.

clone_size,v_call,j_call,d_call,cdr3_length,cdr3_aa,cdr3_nt
-,TRBV28,TRBJ2-7,TRBD1,15,CASSLPTGNPREQYF,TGTGCCAGCAGTCTCCCGACAGGGAACCCTAGAGAGCAGTACTTC
-,TRBV30,TRBJ1-1,TRBD1,14,CAWTPQGQGAEAFF,TGTGCCTGGACCCCCCAGGGACAGGGGGCTGAAGCTTTCTTT
once,TRBV2,TRBJ1-1,TRBD1,13,CARKTGANTEAFF,TGTGCCCGCAAGACAGGGGCGAACACTGAAGCTTTCTTT
-,TRBV6-4,TRBJ2-6,TRBD2,18,CASTPEGRGASGANVLTF,TGTGCCAGCACTCCAGAAGGGAGGGGAGCCTCTGGGGCCAACGTCCTGACTTTC
-,TRBV4-3,TRBJ2-2,-,15,CASSQDWGDTGELFF,TGCGCCAGCAGCCAAGATTGGGGAGATACCGGGGAGCTGTTTTTT
-,TRBV30,TRBJ1-1,-,11,CAWSGWAEAFF,TGTGCCTGGAGTGGTTGGGCGGAAGCTTTCTTT
-,TRBV6-2/TRBV6-3,TRBJ2-7,-,15,CASSSHRVVLYEQYF,TGTGCCAGCAGTTCCCACAGGGTCGTACTGTACGAGCAGTACTTC
-,TRBV4-2,TRBJ1-1,-,16,CASSQGVVGGKTEAFF,TGTGCCAGCAGCCAAGGGGTAGTCGGAGGTAAGACTGAAGCTTTCTTT
-,TRBV9,TRBJ1-2,-,15,CASSPRTEEFYGYTF,TGTGCCAGCAGCCCCAGGACAGAAGAATTCTATGGCTACACCTTC
-,TRBV5-1,TRBJ2-3,TRBD2,14,CASAGRGSTDTQYF,TGCGCCAGCGCCGGGAGGGGTAGCACAGATACGCAGTATTTT
-,TRBV19,TRBJ1-5,-,15,CASSPRDGREQPQHF,TGTGCCAGTAGCCCTAGAGACGGGAGGGAGCAGCCCCAGCATTTT
-,TRBV6-1,TRBJ1-5,-,13,CASSESGNQPQHF,TGTGCCAGCAGTGAATCAGGCAATCAGCCCCAGCATTTT
-,TRBV19,TRBJ1-1,-,13,CASSIRVSTEAFF,TGTGCCAGTAGTATCAGGGTAAGCACTGAAGCTTTCTTT
-,TRBV6-1,TRBJ1-2,TRBD1,16,CASSGGTGMLHGGYTF,TGTGCCAGCAGTGGCGGGACAGGGATGTTACATGGGGGCTACACCTTC
few,TRBV2,TRBJ1-1,-,13,CASSGGGRPEAFF,TGTGCCAGCAGTGGTGGTGGGAGACCCGAAGCTTTCTTT
-,TRBV6-6,TRBJ1-2,-,13,CASSYKGDYGYTF,TGTGCCAGCAGTTACAAGGGAGACTATGGCTACACCTTC
-,TRBV3-1/TRBV3-2,TRBJ2-7,TRBD2,14,CASSARGSFYEQYF,TGTGCCAGCAGCGCCCGCGGGAGCTTCTACGAGCAGTACTTC
-,TRBV3-1/TRBV3-2,TRBJ2-1,-,14,CASSPNLDRLEQFF,TGTGCCAGCAGCCCTAACTTAGACAGGCTTGAGCAGTTCTTC
-,TRBV19,TRBJ1-3,-,14,CASSTSISGNTIYF,TGTGCCAGTTCTACCTCGATCTCTGGAAACACCATATATTTT
-,TRBV3-1/TRBV3-2,TRBJ1-3,-,17,CASSRPGGDHSGNTIYF,TGTGCCAGCAGCCGACCGGGGGGGGACCACTCTGGAAACACCATATATTTT
-,TRBV19,TRBJ2-7,TRBD2,14,CATQNSGGPTEQYF,TGTGCCACCCAGAACAGCGGGGGGCCCACCGAGCAGTACTTC
-,TRBV7-9,TRBJ2-7,-,15,CASSLSMGETYEQYF,TGTGCCAGCAGCTTAAGTATGGGAGAAACCTACGAGCAGTACTTC
once,TRBV5-1,TRBJ1-1,-,13,CASSYARVTEAFF,TGCGCCAGCAGCTATGCAAGAGTCACTGAAGCTTTCTTT
-,TRBV9,TRBJ2-1,TRBD1,14,CASSTQGAYNEQFF,TGTGCCAGCAGCACGCAGGGGGCTTACAATGAGCAGTTCTTC
-,TRBV27,TRBJ1-1,-,14,CASSSNPGLPEAFF,TGTGCCAGCAGTTCCAACCCGGGGTTGCCTGAAGCTTTCTTT
-,TRBV21-1,TRBJ1-2,-,14,CASSKTGFPGGYTF,TGTGCCAGCAGCAAAACGGGGTTTCCAGGAGGCTACACCTTC
-,TRBV5-1,TRBJ1-2,-,13,CASSFAGVYGYTF,TGCGCCAGCAGCTTCGCGGGGGTCTATGGCTACACCTTC
-,TRBV12-5,TRBJ2-1,-,13,CASGRRDGDEQFF,TGTGCTAGTGGTCGGCGGGACGGGGATGAGCAGTTCTTC
few,TRBV5-5,TRBJ1-1,-,14,CASSFSYRNTEAFF,TGTGCCAGCAGCTTCAGTTACAGAAACACTGAAGCTTTCTTT
-,TRBV11-2,TRBJ1-1,-,10,CATQNTEAFF,TGTGCCACCCAGAACACTGAAGCTTTCTTT
-,TRBV7-6,TRBJ2-1,TRBD1,15,CASSSGQGGYNEQFF,TGTGCCAGCAGCTCGGGACAGGGAGGCTACAATGAGCAGTTCTTC
-,TRBV9,TRBJ1-2,-,13,CASSADSNYGYTF,TGTGCCAGCAGCGCGGACAGTAACTATGGCTACACCTTC
-,TRBV6-5,TRBJ1-2,-,15,CASSYSGEAGYGYTF,TGTGCCAGCAGTTACTCAGGGGAGGCAGGCTATGGCTACACCTTC
-,TRBV19,TRBJ1-1,-,13,CASSSGGNTEAFF,TGTGCCAGTAGCTCGGGAGGGAACACTGAAGCTTTCTTT
-,TRBV4-1,TRBJ1-5,-,19,CASSQVDLVSGLGNQPQHF,TGCGCCAGCAGCCAAGTAGATCTGGTGTCAGGGTTGGGCAATCAGCCCCAGCATTTT
-,TRBV6-4,TRBJ2-7,-,13,CASSRDTLGEQYF,TGTGCCAGCAGTCGGGACACCCTAGGGGAGCAGTACTTC